These T cell receptor beta chains were read from a single sample in a study of blood T cell repertoires in COVID-19. Assay: immunoSEQ multiplex PCR; the TCRdb copy retains only in-frame clones and omits some. The profile shows roughly 150,000 clones, around 74% of them singletons. The sequencing sample was made of peripheral blood. These receptors all stem from a woman aged 80 or over with acute or convalescent COVID-19. The CDR3 runs from the conserved cysteine through the conserved F or W. The D gene is left open where the match is weak. Clone size is shown for a subset of rows, as once, few, many or a class of expanded clone.

TGTGCCAGCAGCTTACCCCCGGGACTAGACTTCGTTGAGCAGTTCTTC	CASSLPPGLDFVEQFF	NA	TRBV11-2	TRBJ2-1	TRBD2
TGTGCCAGCAGCTTAGCGGAGGGGACAGGAGGACAGCCCCAGCATTTT	CASSLAEGTGGQPQHF	NA	TRBV7-2	TRBJ1-5	TRBD1
TGTGCCAGCAGCTTAGACGGGACAGGAAGAAACACCATATATTTT	CASSLDGTGRNTIYF	few	TRBV7-9	TRBJ1-3	TRBD1
TGTGCCAGCAGTTTAGGACAGAACTATGGCTACACCTTC	CASSLGQNYGYTF	NA	TRBV6-5	TRBJ1-2	NA
TGTGCCAGCAGTTTATACTCAATCAATGAGCAGTTCTTC	CASSLYSINEQFF	NA	TRBV27	TRBJ2-1	NA
TGTGCCAGCACCCTCGGGACTTTCCAAGAGACCCAGTACTTC	CASTLGTFQETQYF	NA	TRBV11-2	TRBJ2-5	NA
TGTGCCAGCAGCTCCTCAGGGTTCACTAATGAAAAACTGTTTTTT	CASSSSGFTNEKLFF	NA	TRBV7-9	TRBJ1-4	NA
TGTGCCAGTAGGGGACAGGGTCGCGAAAAACTGTTTTTT	CASRGQGREKLFF	few	TRBV19	TRBJ1-4	TRBD1
TGTGCCAGCAGCTCGACTAGCGGGAGGGCGAACACCGGGGAGCTGTTTTTT	CASSSTSGRANTGELFF	few	TRBV7-9	TRBJ2-2	TRBD2
TGTGCCTGGAGCCGACAGGGGGGGCGGGACGAGCAGTACTTC	CAWSRQGGRDEQYF	once	TRBV30	TRBJ2-7	TRBD1
TGTGCCAGCAGTCCGGGAGGCGGCTACACCTTC	CASSPGGGYTF	NA	TRBV6-5	TRBJ1-2	NA
TGTGCCAGCAGTCCAGGGACTAGCGGAAGCACAGATACGCAGTATTTT	CASSPGTSGSTDTQYF	NA	TRBV7-3	TRBJ2-3	TRBD2
TGTGCCAGCAGAGGAGGTGGGAACACTGAAGCTTTCTTT	CASRGGGNTEAFF	once	TRBV2	TRBJ1-1	NA
TGTGCCAGCAGCTTGGGAGAGGTGGACACTGAAGCTTTCTTT	CASSLGEVDTEAFF	few	TRBV5-8	TRBJ1-1	NA
TGTGCCAGCAGCACACAGGGGGCGGAAGGCTACACCTTC	CASSTQGAEGYTF	many	TRBV2	TRBJ1-2	TRBD1
TGTGCCAGCAGTCGGGACAGCTCCTACGAGCAGTACTTC	CASSRDSSYEQYF	NA	TRBV12-3/TRBV12-4	TRBJ2-7	TRBD1
TGTGCCAGCAGCCCGAATCCCCCGGGACAGGGGGCCGCTTTCTTT	CASSPNPPGQGAAFF	NA	TRBV7-2	TRBJ1-1	TRBD1
TGTGCCAGCAGCTTCGGGTTGGGCAATCAGCCCCAGCATTTT	CASSFGLGNQPQHF	NA	TRBV7-2	TRBJ1-5	NA
TGTGCCAGCACAGGGGTTCTTGGCGGCGAGCAGTACTTC	CASTGVLGGEQYF	NA	TRBV12-3/TRBV12-4	TRBJ2-7	NA
TGTGCCAGTCTGGACAGGGCCAACACTGAAGCTTTCTTT	CASLDRANTEAFF	NA	TRBV18	TRBJ1-1	TRBD1
TGTGCCAGCAGAGGCCAGGGATCTGGCTATGGCTACACCTTC	CASRGQGSGYGYTF	NA	TRBV9	TRBJ1-2	NA
TGCGCCAGCAGATTTCTAGGCGGAGACGAAAAACTGTTTTTT	CASRFLGGDEKLFF	few	TRBV5-1	TRBJ1-4	NA
TGTGCCAGCAGTCCCCCTGTAAACACCGGGGAGCTGTTTTTT	CASSPPVNTGELFF	NA	TRBV6-2/TRBV6-3	TRBJ2-2	NA
TGTGCCAGCAGTTACTTCGGGATACTGGGGAATTCACCCCTCCACTTT	CASSYFGILGNSPLHF	NA	TRBV6-5	TRBJ1-6	NA
TGTGCCAGCTCACCGTCGGAGGGACTAGCGGGAGGCGAGCAGTACTTC	CASSPSEGLAGGEQYF	NA	TRBV18	TRBJ2-7	TRBD2
TGTGCCTGGAGTAGGGGGACAAAGGATTCACCCCTCCACTTT	CAWSRGTKDSPLHF	few	TRBV30	TRBJ1-6	NA
TGTGCCAGTACAAGGGCGGGGGACCTCCAAGAGACCCAGTACTTC	CASTRAGDLQETQYF	NA	TRBV19	TRBJ2-5	TRBD2
TGCGCCAGCAGCCGACAGATGACTGCAACTAACTATGGCTACACCTTC	CASSRQMTATNYGYTF	few	TRBV4-3	TRBJ1-2	NA
TGTGCCAGCAGCCCTACCTCTGCGTCCCATGGGCCCCAGCATTTT	CASSPTSASHGPQHF	NA	TRBV5-5	TRBJ1-5	NA
TGTGCCAGCAGAAACGGGGGGCGGACCGTGAATGGCTACACCTTC	CASRNGGRTVNGYTF	NA	TRBV2	TRBJ1-2	NA
TGTGCCAGCTCACCCGCAGGGGACCAGCCCCAGCATTTT	CASSPAGDQPQHF	NA	TRBV18	TRBJ1-5	NA
TGTGCCAGTAGCCTGACAGCAAAAAGCTCCTATAATTCACCCCTCCACTTT	CASSLTAKSSYNSPLHF	once	TRBV19	TRBJ1-6	NA
TGCGCCAGCAGCGCGGACCGGAGGGGCTACGAGCAGTACTTC	CASSADRRGYEQYF	NA	TRBV5-1	TRBJ2-7	NA
TGTGCCAGTCGTTCTTTCTCCTATAATTCACCCCTCCACTTT	CASRSFSYNSPLHF	once	TRBV19	TRBJ1-6	NA
TGTGCCTGGAGTCTACAGCTGAACACTGAAGCTTTCTTT	CAWSLQLNTEAFF	NA	TRBV30	TRBJ1-1	NA
TGTGCCAGCAGTTACTCGATAGTAACAGGGAGACAAGAGACCCAGTACTTC	CASSYSIVTGRQETQYF	NA	TRBV6-2/TRBV6-3	TRBJ2-5	NA
TGTGCCAGCAGTCTCCAGGGACTGGGGAACAATGAGCAGTTCTTC	CASSLQGLGNNEQFF	NA	TRBV6-5	TRBJ2-1	NA
TGTGCCAGCAGCGTAGCGGACAGGGTCTACGAGCAGTACTTC	CASSVADRVYEQYF	NA	TRBV9	TRBJ2-7	TRBD1
TGTGCCAGCTCACCTCAGAAAACAGAACAAGAGACCCAGTACTTC	CASSPQKTEQETQYF	NA	TRBV18	TRBJ2-5	NA
TGTGCCAGCAGTGTTAGTTTGTGGGACAGTAACTATGGCTACACCTTC	CASSVSLWDSNYGYTF	NA	TRBV6-1	TRBJ1-2	TRBD1
TGTGCCATCAAGGAACTAGCAGACACCGGGGAGCTGTTTTTT	CAIKELADTGELFF	NA	TRBV10-3	TRBJ2-2	NA
TGTGCCAGCGGGGGGGCCCTCAACACTGAAGCTTTCTTT	CASGGALNTEAFF	NA	TRBV7-8	TRBJ1-1	NA
TGTGCCAGCAATACCCTCACAGGGTATCGAGCTTTCTTT	CASNTLTGYRAFF	NA	TRBV2	TRBJ1-1	NA
TGTGCCATCACCGGGACAACGAACACCGGGGAGCTGTTTTTT	CAITGTTNTGELFF	NA	TRBV7-9	TRBJ2-2	NA
TGTGCCAGCAGCTGGGGGGTCAATCAGCCCCAGCATTTT	CASSWGVNQPQHF	once	TRBV5-6	TRBJ1-5	NA
TGTGCCAGTTCAGAGGAAACGCGGCAGCCCCAGCATTTT	CASSEETRQPQHF	NA	TRBV19	TRBJ1-5	NA
TGTGCCAGCAGAAATACAGGGGGTAGAAACACCATATATTTT	CASRNTGGRNTIYF	NA	TRBV27	TRBJ1-3	TRBD1
TGCAGCGTCGGACAGACGAACACTGAAGCTTTCTTT	CSVGQTNTEAFF	NA	TRBV29-1	TRBJ1-1	NA
TGTGCCAGTAGTCGTCAGATTTTTGGAAAACTGTTTTTT	CASSRQIFGKLFF	few	TRBV19	TRBJ1-4	NA
TGTGCCAGCTCCCCCGACCCGGCGGGGAGTGGATCCAAAAACATTCAGTACTTC	CASSPDPAGSGSKNIQYF	NA	TRBV18	TRBJ2-4	NA
TGTGCCAGTAAGGGAGAAACTGAAGCTTTCTTT	CASKGETEAFF	NA	TRBV7-9	TRBJ1-1	NA
TGTGCCAGCAGCCGACGGACTAGCGGAAACACCGGGGAGCTGTTTTTT	CASSRRTSGNTGELFF	NA	TRBV3-1/TRBV3-2	TRBJ2-2	TRBD2
TGTGCCAGCAGTGCTCCCCCAGGGCAGTACTTC	CASSAPPGQYF	NA	TRBV27	TRBJ2-7	NA
TGTGCCAGCAGCGGGAGGGGAAGGGGAGGTCTCAACATGGGGGAGCAGTTCTTC	CASSGRGRGGLNMGEQFF	NA	TRBV5-4	TRBJ2-1	TRBD2
TGTGCCAGCAGCCCCACAGGGTCTAACTATGGCTACACCTTC	CASSPTGSNYGYTF	few	TRBV7-9	TRBJ1-2	NA
TGTGCCATCAGTAGCGGGGGCCCTGACTACAATGAGCAGTTCTTC	CAISSGGPDYNEQFF	NA	TRBV10-3	TRBJ2-1	TRBD2
TGTGCCAGAAGCCAGGACAGGGGACGAGGAAAACTGTTTTTT	CARSQDRGRGKLFF	once	TRBV5-3	TRBJ1-4	TRBD1
TGCGCCAGCAGCTATTGGGACAGTCCCCTGGGTGAGCAGTTCTTC	CASSYWDSPLGEQFF	NA	TRBV5-1	TRBJ2-1	TRBD1
TGTGCCAGCAGGGGGACAGGATATAGCAATCAGCCCCAGCATTTT	CASRGTGYSNQPQHF	NA	TRBV6-5	TRBJ1-5	TRBD1